This TCR beta chain is drawn from a study of response to subunit inactivated influenza vaccine. The trim removed 4 bases at V and 6 bases at J, leaving 8 bases unmatched. There are 14 residues in the CDR3. CDR1 and CDR2 (germline): SGHAT, FQNNGV. TCRdb ran MiXCR on the RT-PCR reads and lists one entry per CDR3 protein. The repertoire holds about 570,000 distinct CDR3 sequences, with 11% as singletons. This same sample was also part of a study on T cells expressing NK-cell markers. Per that study: As the method of synthesis, 5'RACE template switching with UMIs yielded TCR beta cDNA. Eight donors were sequenced, of whom seven were HCMV-seropositive, while the remaining one was HCMV-seronegative. As a fraction of CD8+ T cells, dominant NKG2C+ clonotypes reached about 1.0-7.5% in over 5 donors. The study found these clonotypes also leading the CD3+CD56-NKG2C+ fraction in a few donors. Clones of NKG2C+ T cells that had expanded were of unclear HCMV specificity.

The chain joins TRBV11-2 to TRBJ2-7, with 8 bases lining up with TRBD1. The clonotype was recovered from a man aged 50 or older who received an inactivated influenza vaccine. The source material was PBMCs from blood, sampled on the day of vaccination. The CDR3 DNA is TGTGCCAGCAGCTCGTCCAGGGGGCTCGGCGAGCAGTACTTC. It yields the protein CASSSSRGLGEQYF.